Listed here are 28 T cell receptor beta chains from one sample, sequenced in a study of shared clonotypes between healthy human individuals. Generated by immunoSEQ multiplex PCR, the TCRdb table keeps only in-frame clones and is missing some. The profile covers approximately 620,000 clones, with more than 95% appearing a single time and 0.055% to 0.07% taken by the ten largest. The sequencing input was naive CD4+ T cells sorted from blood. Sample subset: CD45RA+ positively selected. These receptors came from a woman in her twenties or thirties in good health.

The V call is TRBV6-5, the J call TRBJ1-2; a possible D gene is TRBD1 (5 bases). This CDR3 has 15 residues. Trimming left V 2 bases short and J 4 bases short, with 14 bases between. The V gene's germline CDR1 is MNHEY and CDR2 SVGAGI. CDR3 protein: CASSYQGHNSYGYTF. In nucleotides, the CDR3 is TGTGCCAGCAGTTACCAGGGCCACAATTCCTATGGCTACACCTTC.

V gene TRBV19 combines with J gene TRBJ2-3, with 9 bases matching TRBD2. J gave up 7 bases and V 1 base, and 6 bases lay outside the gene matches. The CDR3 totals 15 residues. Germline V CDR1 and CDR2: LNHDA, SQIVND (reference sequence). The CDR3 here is CASSIGGRAVNTQYF. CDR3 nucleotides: TGTGCCAGTAGTATAGGCGGGAGGGCGGTCAATACGCAGTATTTT. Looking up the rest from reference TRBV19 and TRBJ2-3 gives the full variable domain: DGGITQSPKYLFRKEGQNVTLSCEQNLNHDAMYWYRQDPGQGLRLIYYSQIVNDFQKGDIAEGYSVSREKKESFPLTVTSAQKNPTAFYLCASSIGGRAVNTQYFGPGTRLTVL.

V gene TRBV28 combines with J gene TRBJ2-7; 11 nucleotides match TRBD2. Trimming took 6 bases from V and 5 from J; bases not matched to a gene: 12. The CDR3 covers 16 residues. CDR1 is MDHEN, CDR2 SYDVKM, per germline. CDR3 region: CASSLYLAGGFHEQYF. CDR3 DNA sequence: TGTGCCAGCAGCCTTTATCTAGCGGGAGGATTCCACGAGCAGTACTTC.

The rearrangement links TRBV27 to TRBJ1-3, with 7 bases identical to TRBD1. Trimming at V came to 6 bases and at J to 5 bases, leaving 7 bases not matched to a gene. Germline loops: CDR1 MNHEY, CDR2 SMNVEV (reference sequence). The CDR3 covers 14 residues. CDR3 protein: CASREGAQRNTIYF. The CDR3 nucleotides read TGTGCCAGCAGGGAGGGGGCGCAGAGAAACACCATATATTTT.

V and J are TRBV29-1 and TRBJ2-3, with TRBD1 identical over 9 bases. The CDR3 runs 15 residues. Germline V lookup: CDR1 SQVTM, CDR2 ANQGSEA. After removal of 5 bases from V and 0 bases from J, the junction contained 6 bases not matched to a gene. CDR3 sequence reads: CSVPPGQGSTDTQYF. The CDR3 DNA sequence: TGCAGCGTTCCCCCCGGACAGGGGAGCACAGATACGCAGTATTTT.

The CDR3: CASSPDLAPNTEAFF. In nucleotides, the CDR3 is TGTGCCAGCAGCCCGGACCTCGCGCCGAACACTGAAGCTTTCTTT. The chain is built from TRBV5-4 and TRBJ1-1; the D is unclear. The CDR3 sequence is 15 residues long. V dropped 4 bases and J dropped 1 base, with 14 bases sitting between them. Germline lookup yields CDR1 SGHNT and CDR2 YYREEE (reference sequence).

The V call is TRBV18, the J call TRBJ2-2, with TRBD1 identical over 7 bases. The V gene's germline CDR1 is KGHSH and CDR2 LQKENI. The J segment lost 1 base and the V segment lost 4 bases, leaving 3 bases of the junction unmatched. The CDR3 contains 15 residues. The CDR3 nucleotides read TGTGCCAGCTCACTGAGGACAGGGAACACCGGGGAGCTGTTTTTT. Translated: CASSLRTGNTGELFF.

The CDR3 DNA is TGTGCCTGGAGCCCGACAGTCTATGGCTACACCTTC. Translating gives CAWSPTVYGYTF. The chain combines TRBV30 with TRBJ1-2, with TRBD1 as a possible D gene (5 bases). CDR1 is GTSNPN, CDR2 SVGIG, per germline (reference sequence). This CDR3 spans 12 amino acids. The ends were cut back, 3 bases at V and 4 bases at J, with 9 bases in the middle.

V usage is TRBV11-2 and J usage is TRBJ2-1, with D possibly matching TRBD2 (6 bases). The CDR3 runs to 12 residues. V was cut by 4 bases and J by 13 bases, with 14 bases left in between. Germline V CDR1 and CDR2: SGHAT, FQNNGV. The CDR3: CASSSEGLSQFF. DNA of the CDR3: TGTGCCAGCAGCTCGGAGGGGCTATCCCAGTTCTTC.

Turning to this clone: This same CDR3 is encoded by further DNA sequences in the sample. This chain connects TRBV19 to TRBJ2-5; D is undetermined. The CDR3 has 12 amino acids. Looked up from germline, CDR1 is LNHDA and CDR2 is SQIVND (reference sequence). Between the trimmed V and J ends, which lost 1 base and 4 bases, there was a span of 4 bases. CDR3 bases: TGTGCCAGTAGTATAGGCCGAGAGACCCAGTACTTC. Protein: CASSIGRETQYF. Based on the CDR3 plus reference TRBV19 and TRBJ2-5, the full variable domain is DGGITQSPKYLFRKEGQNVTLSCEQNLNHDAMYWYRQDPGQGLRLIYYSQIVNDFQKGDIAEGYSVSREKKESFPLTVTSAQKNPTAFYLCASSIGRETQYFGPGTRLLVL.

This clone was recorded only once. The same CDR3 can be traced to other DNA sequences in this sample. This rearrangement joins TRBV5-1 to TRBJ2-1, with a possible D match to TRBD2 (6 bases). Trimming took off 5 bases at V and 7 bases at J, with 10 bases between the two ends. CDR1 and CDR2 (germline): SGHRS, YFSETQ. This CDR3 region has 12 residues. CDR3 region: CASREGGNEQFF. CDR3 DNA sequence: TGCGCCAGCAGGGAGGGCGGGAATGAGCAGTTCTTC.

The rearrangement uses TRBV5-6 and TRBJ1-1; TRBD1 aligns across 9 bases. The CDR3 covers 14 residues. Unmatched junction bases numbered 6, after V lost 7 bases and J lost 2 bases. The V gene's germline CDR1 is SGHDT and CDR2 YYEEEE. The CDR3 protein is CASLGTGPNTEAFF. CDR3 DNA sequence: TGTGCCAGCTTAGGGACAGGGCCTAACACTGAAGCTTTCTTT. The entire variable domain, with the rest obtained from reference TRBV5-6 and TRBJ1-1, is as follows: DAGVTQSPTHLIKTRGQQVTLRCSPKSGHDTVSWYQQALGQGPQFIFQYYEEEERQRGNFPDRFSGHQFPNYSSELNVNALLLGDSALYLCASLGTGPNTEAFFGQGTRLTVV.

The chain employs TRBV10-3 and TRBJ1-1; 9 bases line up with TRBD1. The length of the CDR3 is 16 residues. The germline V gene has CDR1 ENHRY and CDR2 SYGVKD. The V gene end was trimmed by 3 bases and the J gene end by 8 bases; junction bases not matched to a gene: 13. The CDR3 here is CAISDPVDRGATEAFF. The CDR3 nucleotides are TGTGCCATCAGTGATCCGGTGGACAGGGGCGCTACCGAAGCTTTCTTT.

The CDR3 here is CASSPRTGRGNEQFF. The CDR3 DNA follows: TGTGCCAGTAGTCCGCGAACCGGGAGAGGGAATGAGCAGTTCTTC. The V gene is TRBV19, the J gene TRBJ2-1; D is possibly TRBD2 (6 bases). The germline gives CDR1 LNHDA, CDR2 SQIVND (reference sequence). The ends were cut back, 5 bases at V and 7 bases at J, with 18 bases in the middle. This CDR3 has 15 amino acids.

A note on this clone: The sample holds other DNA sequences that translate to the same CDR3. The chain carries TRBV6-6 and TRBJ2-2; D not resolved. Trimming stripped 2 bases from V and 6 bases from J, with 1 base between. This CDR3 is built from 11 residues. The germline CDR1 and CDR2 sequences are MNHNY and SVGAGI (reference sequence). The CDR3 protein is CASSYPGELFF. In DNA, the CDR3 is TGTGCCAGCAGTTACCCCGGGGAGCTGTTTTTT.

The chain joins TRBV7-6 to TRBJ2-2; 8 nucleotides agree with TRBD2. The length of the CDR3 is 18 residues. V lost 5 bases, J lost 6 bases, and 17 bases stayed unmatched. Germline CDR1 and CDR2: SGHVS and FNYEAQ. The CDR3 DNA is TGTGCCAGCAGCCAGAAGCACGGCGCCAGCGGGAGTCCCGGGGAGCTGTTTTTT. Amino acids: CASSQKHGASGSPGELFF.

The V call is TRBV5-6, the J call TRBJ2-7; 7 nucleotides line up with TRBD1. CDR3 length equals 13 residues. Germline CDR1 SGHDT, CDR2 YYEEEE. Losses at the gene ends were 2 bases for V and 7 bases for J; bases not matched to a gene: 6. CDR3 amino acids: CASSFDRVGEQYF. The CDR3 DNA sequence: TGTGCCAGCAGCTTTGACAGGGTTGGAGAGCAGTACTTC.

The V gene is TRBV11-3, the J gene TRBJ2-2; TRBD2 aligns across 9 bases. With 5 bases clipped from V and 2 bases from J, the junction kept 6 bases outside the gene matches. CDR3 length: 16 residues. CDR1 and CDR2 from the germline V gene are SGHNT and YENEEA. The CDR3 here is CASSLGLANNTGELFF. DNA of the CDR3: TGTGCCAGCAGCCTTGGACTAGCGAATAACACCGGGGAGCTGTTTTTT.

CDR3 amino acids: CASRWGGQVDTQYF. In DNA form, the CDR3 reads TGTGCCAGCAGGTGGGGGGGCCAGGTAGATACGCAGTATTTT. The gene calls are TRBV6-1 and TRBJ2-3; D may be TRBD2 (7 bases). The CDR3 runs to 14 residues. Per germline, CDR1 MNHNS and CDR2 SASEGT. The ends were cut back, 6 bases at V and 5 bases at J, with 15 bases in the middle.

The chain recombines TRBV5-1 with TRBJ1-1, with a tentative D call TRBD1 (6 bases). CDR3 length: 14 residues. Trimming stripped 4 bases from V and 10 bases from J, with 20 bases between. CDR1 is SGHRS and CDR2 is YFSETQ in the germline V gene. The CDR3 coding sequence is TGCGCCAGCAGCCAAGAAGGGCCACAGGGCGGAGCTTTCTTT. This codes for CASSQEGPQGGAFF. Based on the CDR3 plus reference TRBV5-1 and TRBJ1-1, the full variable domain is KAGVTQTPRYLIKTRGQQVTLSCSPISGHRSVSWYQQTPGQGLQFLFEYFSETQRNKGNFPGRFSGRQFSNSRSEMNVSTLELGDSALYLCASSQEGPQGGAFFGQGTRLTVV.

The CDR3, as DNA: TGTGCCAGCAGTTTTCCCCCCGGGTCTTTAAGGGGCTACACCTTC. As protein: CASSFPPGSLRGYTF. The V and J genes are TRBV28 and TRBJ1-2; D is undetermined. V dropped 3 bases and J dropped 8 bases, with 19 bases sitting between them. The length of the CDR3 is 15 residues. CDR1 is MDHEN and CDR2 is SYDVKM in the germline V gene.

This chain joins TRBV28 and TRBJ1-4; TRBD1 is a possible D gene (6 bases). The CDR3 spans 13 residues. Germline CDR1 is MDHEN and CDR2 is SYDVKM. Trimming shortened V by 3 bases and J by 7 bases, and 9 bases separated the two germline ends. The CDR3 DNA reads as TGTGCCAGCAGTTTTGAGGGGGGTGAAAAACTGTTTTTT. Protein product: CASSFEGGEKLFF.

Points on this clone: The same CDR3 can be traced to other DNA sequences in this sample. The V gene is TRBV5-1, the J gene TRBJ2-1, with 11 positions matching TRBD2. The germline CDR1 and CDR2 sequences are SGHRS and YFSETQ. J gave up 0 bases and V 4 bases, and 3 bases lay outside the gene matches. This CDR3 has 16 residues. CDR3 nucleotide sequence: TGCGCCAGCAGCCGGACTAGCGGGTCCTCCTACAATGAGCAGTTCTTC. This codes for CASSRTSGSSYNEQFF. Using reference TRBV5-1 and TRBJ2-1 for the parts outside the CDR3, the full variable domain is KAGVTQTPRYLIKTRGQQVTLSCSPISGHRSVSWYQQTPGQGLQFLFEYFSETQRNKGNFPGRFSGRQFSNSRSEMNVSTLELGDSALYLCASSRTSGSSYNEQFFGPGTRLTVL.

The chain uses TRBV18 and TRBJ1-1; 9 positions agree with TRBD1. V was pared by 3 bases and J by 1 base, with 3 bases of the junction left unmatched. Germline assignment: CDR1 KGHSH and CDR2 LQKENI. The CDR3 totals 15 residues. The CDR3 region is CASSPRQGENTEAFF. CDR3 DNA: TGTGCCAGCTCACCGAGACAGGGGGAGAACACTGAAGCTTTCTTT.

The CDR3 DNA reads TGTGCCAGCAGTTACGATCCAAGAGCTCGCGAGCAGTACTTC. Translation gives CASSYDPRAREQYF. The chain employs TRBV6-5 and TRBJ2-7; D is ambiguous. Germline CDR1 MNHEY, CDR2 SVGAGI. The CDR3 loop spans 14 amino acids. Trimming took 2 bases from V and 6 from J, leaving 14 bases between them.

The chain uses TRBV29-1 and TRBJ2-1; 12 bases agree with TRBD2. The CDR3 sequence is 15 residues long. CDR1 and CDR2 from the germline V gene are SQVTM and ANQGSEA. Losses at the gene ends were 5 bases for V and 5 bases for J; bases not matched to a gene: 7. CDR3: CSVQGLAGRDNEQFF. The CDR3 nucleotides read TGCAGCGTTCAAGGACTAGCGGGGCGGGACAATGAGCAGTTCTTC.

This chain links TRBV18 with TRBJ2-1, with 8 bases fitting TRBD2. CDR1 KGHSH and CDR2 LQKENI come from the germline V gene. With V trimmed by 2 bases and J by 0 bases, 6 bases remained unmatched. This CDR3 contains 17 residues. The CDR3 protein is CASSPSGRRSSYNEQFF. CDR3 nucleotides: TGTGCCAGCTCACCAAGCGGGAGAAGAAGCTCCTACAATGAGCAGTTCTTC.

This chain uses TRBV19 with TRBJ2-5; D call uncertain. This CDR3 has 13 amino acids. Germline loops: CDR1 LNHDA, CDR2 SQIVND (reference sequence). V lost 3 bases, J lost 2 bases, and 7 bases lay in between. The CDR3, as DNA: TGTGCCAGTAGTATGCGCAGGCAAGAGACCCAGTACTTC. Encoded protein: CASSMRRQETQYF. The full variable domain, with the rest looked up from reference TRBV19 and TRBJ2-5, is DGGITQSPKYLFRKEGQNVTLSCEQNLNHDAMYWYRQDPGQGLRLIYYSQIVNDFQKGDIAEGYSVSREKKESFPLTVTSAQKNPTAFYLCASSMRRQETQYFGPGTRLLVL.